This T cell receptor (beta chain) is drawn from a study of response to subunit inactivated influenza vaccine. This clonotype was observed at least ten times. TCRdb fed the RT-PCR reads into MiXCR, producing one record per CDR3 protein. The sample consists of 500,000 or so distinct CDR3 sequences, about 17% of them appearing once. Germline V gene sequence: CDR1 ENHRY, CDR2 SYGVKD. The CDR3 has 13 residues. The V gene lost 4 bases and the J gene lost 8 bases, with 12 bases spanning the gap. This receptor was identified in a man aged 50 to 69 who received an inactivated influenza vaccine. The rearrangement links TRBV10-3 to TRBJ2-1, with no clear D. The sample consisted of CD4+ T cells sorted from PBMCs, taken 23 months after vaccination. CDR3 amino acids: CAISGLVADEQFF. CDR3 DNA sequence: TGTGCCATCAGTGGTCTAGTCGCGGATGAGCAGTTCTTC.